A single sample is the source of the 24 T cell receptor beta chains below, sequenced in a study of Tregs in tolerant kidney transplant recipients. Generated by immunoSEQ multiplex PCR, the TCRdb table keeps only in-frame clones and is missing some. In the table there are 110,000 or so clones, roughly nine tenths of which are singletons. The sequencing input was CD4+ T cells from blood. The receptor source for this set is a human donor in good health.

The gene calls are TRBV2 and TRBJ2-7; TRBD1 matches 8 bases. Losses at the gene ends were 4 bases for V and 5 bases for J; bases not matched to a gene: 7. Per germline, CDR1 SNHLY and CDR2 FYNNEI. The CDR3 sequence is 14 residues long. The CDR3 DNA sequence: TGTGCCAGCAGTGTTCAGGGGGCGCAGGACGAGCAGTACTTC. It yields the protein CASSVQGAQDEQYF.

The rearrangement joins TRBV4-2 to TRBJ1-1; D is undetermined. The CDR3 has 12 amino acids. V was cut by 4 bases and J by 7 bases, with 10 bases left in between. Germline CDR1 and CDR2: LGHNA and YNFKEQ. DNA for the CDR3: TGTGCCAGCAGCCTACCGGGTTTTGAAGCTTTCTTT. This gives the protein CASSLPGFEAFF.

This sequence joins TRBV12-5 and TRBJ2-3, with D tentatively TRBD2 (7 bases). Germline values: CDR1 LGHNT, CDR2 FRNRAP. Trimming removed 2 bases from V and 2 bases from J, with 14 bases in between. The CDR3 runs to 16 residues. The CDR3 region has the DNA TGTGCTAGTGGTTTGCGGGGGGCCCCTACCACAGATACGCAGTATTTT. Translated: CASGLRGAPTTDTQYF. The full variable domain, its missing parts supplied by reference TRBV12-5 and TRBJ2-3, is DARVTQTPRHKVTEMGQEVTMRCQPILGHNTVFWYRQTMMQGLELLAYFRNRAPLDDSGMPKDRFSAEMPDATLATLKIQPSEPRDSAVYFCASGLRGAPTTDTQYFGPGTRLTVL.

The V call is TRBV4-1, the J call TRBJ2-7; D gene unclear. Per germline, CDR1 MGHRA and CDR2 YSYEKL. Trimming cost V 1 base and J 2 bases, with 18 bases left between them. This CDR3 is 17 amino acids long. The DNA of the CDR3 is TGCGCCAGCAGCCAAGCTATTTTGACCAGAAGGGCCTACGAGCAGTACTTC. Translating it yields CASSQAILTRRAYEQYF.

The J gene is TRBJ1-2, the V gene TRBV6-5; 8 bases are a match to TRBD1. The CDR3 extends over 15 amino acids. J was trimmed by 2 bases and V by 6 bases; bases with no gene match: 8. Germline lookup yields CDR1 MNHEY and CDR2 SVGAGI. The CDR3 here is CASSRGQALNYGYTF. The CDR3 DNA sequence: TGTGCCAGCAGCCGGGGACAGGCATTAAACTATGGCTACACCTTC.

The chain is built from TRBV29-1 and TRBJ2-1; D is possibly TRBD1 (6 bases). Trimming took 7 bases from V and 3 from J, leaving 19 bases between them. Germline CDR1 and CDR2: SQVTM and ANQGSEA. The CDR3 runs to 15 residues. The CDR3 region is CSAVSGTQYYNEQFF. The CDR3 nucleotides read TGCAGCGCCGTTTCCGGGACACAATACTACAATGAGCAGTTCTTC.

The chain employs TRBV2 and TRBJ1-2; D ambiguous. V dropped 6 bases and J dropped 6 bases, with 20 bases sitting between them. Germline lookup yields CDR1 SNHLY and CDR2 FYNNEI. The CDR3 extends over 15 amino acids. CDR3 nucleotide sequence: TGTGCCAGCAGATACACTGACTGGAGCCGGGATGGCTACACCTTC. Translation: CASRYTDWSRDGYTF.

This rearrangement joins TRBV2 to TRBJ1-2; D call uncertain. CDR1 SNHLY and CDR2 FYNNEI come from the germline V gene. V lost 4 bases and J lost 4, with 13 bases in between. The CDR3 extends over 14 amino acids. The CDR3 DNA is TGTGCCAGCAGTGTCGCGGTACCCACCTATGGCTACACCTTC. Encoded protein: CASSVAVPTYGYTF. The full variable domain, with the rest looked up from reference TRBV2 and TRBJ1-2, is EPEVTQTPSHQVTQMGQEVILRCVPISNHLYFYWYRQILGQKVEFLVSFYNNEISEKSEIFDDQFSVERPDGSNFTLKIRSTKLEDSAMYFCASSVAVPTYGYTFGSGTRLTVV.

The V call is TRBV12-5, the J call TRBJ2-3; 9 nucleotides agree with TRBD2. This CDR3 contains 15 residues. Looked up from germline, CDR1 is LGHNT and CDR2 is FRNRAP. Trimming cost V 5 bases and J 1 base; bases outside gene matches: 4. This CDR3 reads CASGLRGGGTDTQYF. The CDR3, as DNA: TGTGCTAGTGGTCTGCGGGGGGGCGGCACAGATACGCAGTATTTT.

This clone has only a few counts. The chain has TRBV7-2 and TRBJ1-5; 10 bases line up with TRBD1. Unmatched junction bases numbered 2, after V lost 5 bases and J lost 1 base. The CDR3 totals 15 residues. Per the germline V gene, CDR1 is SGHTA and CDR2 is FQGNSA. CDR3 DNA sequence: TGTGCCAGCAGCCGGGGACAGGGGAGCAATCAGCCCCAGCATTTT. Its translation: CASSRGQGSNQPQHF.

The rearrangement joins TRBV19 to TRBJ1-5, with TRBD1 matching over 8 bases. Germline CDR1 and CDR2: LNHDA and SQIVND (reference sequence). Losses at the gene ends were 6 bases for V and 5 bases for J; bases not matched to a gene: 9. This CDR3 is built from 15 residues. The CDR3 DNA is TGTGCCAGTAGAGCCTCAGGGGGCAGCTATCAGCCCCAGCATTTT. This codes for CASRASGGSYQPQHF.

This chain joins TRBV7-2 and TRBJ2-1; 15 bases align to TRBD2. Trimming at V came to 5 bases and at J to 10 bases, leaving 3 bases not matched to a gene. The CDR3 totals 14 residues. CDR1 is SGHTA and CDR2 is FQGNSA in the germline V gene. CDR3 sequence: CASSPGLAGGEQFF. CDR3 DNA sequence: TGTGCCAGCAGCCCGGGACTAGCGGGGGGCGAGCAGTTCTTC.

The CDR3 sequence: CASSQEKGTQYF. The CDR3 DNA is TGCGCCAGCAGCCAAGAAAAGGGGACCCAGTACTTC. The chain couples TRBV4-1 to TRBJ2-5, with D unresolved. The V gene's germline CDR1 is MGHRA and CDR2 YSYEKL. CDR3 length: 12 amino acids. Trimming removed 0 bases from V and 7 bases from J, with 6 bases in between.

DNA for the CDR3: TGTGCCAGTAGCCGGGGCTCCTACGAGCAGTACTTC. As protein: CASSRGSYEQYF. The chain couples TRBV19 to TRBJ2-7, with D tentatively TRBD2 (5 bases). In germline, CDR1 is LNHDA, CDR2 SQIVND (reference sequence). Trimming shortened V by 6 bases and J by 0 bases, and 6 bases separated the two germline ends. The CDR3 is made up of 12 amino acids. The variable domain in full, completed from reference TRBV19 and TRBJ2-7, reads DGGITQSPKYLFRKEGQNVTLSCEQNLNHDAMYWYRQDPGQGLRLIYYSQIVNDFQKGDIAEGYSVSREKKESFPLTVTSAQKNPTAFYLCASSRGSYEQYFGPGTRLTVT.

The chain employs TRBV11-2 and TRBJ1-2; a possible D gene is TRBD1 (6 bases). Germline V CDR1 and CDR2: SGHAT, FQNNGV. This CDR3 contains 13 residues. The V end lost 5 bases, the J end lost 6 bases, and 13 bases lay between the germline ends. The CDR3 DNA is TGTGCCAGCAGCGTAACAGGGTTGAATGGCTACACCTTC. This sequence encodes CASSVTGLNGYTF.

The chain carries TRBV9 and TRBJ2-7, with 9 bases matching TRBD1. V dropped 4 bases and J dropped 4; count of bases not matched to a gene: 12. The germline V gene has CDR1 SGDLS and CDR2 YYNGEE. The CDR3 totals 16 residues. CDR3 DNA sequence: TGTGCCAGCAGCAAAGGCCCCGGACAGGGGATTTACGAGCAGTACTTC. It specifies CASSKGPGQGIYEQYF.

The rearrangement uses TRBV9 and TRBJ1-1, with no clear D. The CDR3 extends over 13 amino acids. Trimming took off 0 bases at V and 11 bases at J, with 14 bases between the two ends. Germline V lookup: CDR1 SGDLS, CDR2 YYNGEE. CDR3 sequence (DNA): TGTGCCAGCAGCGTAGTCCCCCAGACCGGGGCTTTCTTT. Translation: CASSVVPQTGAFF.

This clone was observed a single time. This rearrangement joins TRBV7-8 to TRBJ2-3; TRBD2 aligns across 7 bases. With V trimmed by 5 bases and J by 1 base, 3 bases remained unmatched. The V gene's germline CDR1 is SGHVS and CDR2 FQNEAQ. The CDR3 is 14 amino acids. The CDR3 DNA reads TGTGCCAGCAGCCGGGGAGGGGGCACAGATACGCAGTATTTT. It translates to CASSRGGGTDTQYF.

The CDR3 loop is CASSAYMGEQYF. The DNA of the CDR3 is TGTGCCAGCAGCGCCTATATGGGAGAGCAGTACTTC. The chain employs TRBV9 and TRBJ2-7; D not certain. This CDR3 comprises 12 residues. Trimming pared 3 bases from V and 7 bases from J, leaving 11 bases between. Germline lookup yields CDR1 SGDLS and CDR2 YYNGEE. Drawing the rest from reference TRBV9 and TRBJ2-7, the complete variable domain is DSGVTQTPKHLITATGQRVTLRCSPRSGDLSVYWYQQSLDQGLQFLIQYYNGEERAKGNILERFSAQQFPDLHSELNLSSLELGDSALYFCASSAYMGEQYFGPGTRLTVT.

This chain uses TRBV10-3 with TRBJ2-1; 12 bases are shared with TRBD2. Germline V lookup: CDR1 ENHRY, CDR2 SYGVKD. V lost 4 bases to trimming and J lost 8 bases; unmatched junction nucleotides: 12. CDR3 length: 17 amino acids. CDR3 bases: TGTGCCATCAGTGGGGGGACTAGCGGGCTGGTAGTCTATGAGCAGTTCTTC. Translated: CAISGGTSGLVVYEQFF.

This clone was recorded once. The V gene is TRBV19, the J gene TRBJ2-4; D is unclear. V lost 6 bases and J 1 base, leaving 10 bases between the germline ends. Germline assignment: CDR1 LNHDA and CDR2 SQIVND (reference sequence). The CDR3 loop spans 14 amino acids. Written as DNA, the CDR3 is TGTGCCAGTAGCCCCTTTGGGGCCAAAAACATTCAGTACTTC. It specifies CASSPFGAKNIQYF.

The rearrangement joins TRBV6-5 to TRBJ2-7; D might be TRBD2 (5 bases). The CDR3 sequence is 11 residues long. In germline, CDR1 is MNHEY, CDR2 SVGAGI. V shed 7 bases and J shed 2 bases, with 6 bases lying between them. The CDR3 protein is CASTGTYEQYF. The CDR3 DNA sequence: TGTGCCAGCACCGGGACCTACGAGCAGTACTTC.

The chain combines TRBV7-8 with TRBJ2-7, with 10 bases matching TRBD1. The length of the CDR3 is 17 residues. Germline V gene data show CDR1 as SGHVS and CDR2 as FQNEAQ. V was pared by 6 bases and J by 2 bases, with 13 bases of the junction left unmatched. Written as DNA, the CDR3 is TGTGCCAGCAGACGGACCTCCGGGACAGGGGAAACCTACGAGCAGTACTTC. Protein: CASRRTSGTGETYEQYF.

The V and J genes are TRBV27 and TRBJ2-5; 9 bases line up with TRBD1. The CDR3 has 15 amino acids. V lost 3 bases and J lost 4; bases outside the gene matches: 6. Germline CDR1 MNHEY, CDR2 SMNVEV (reference sequence). For the CDR3, the DNA is TGTGCCAGCAGTTTTTTACAGGGGGCGCGAGAGACCCAGTACTTC. It is translated as CASSFLQGARETQYF.